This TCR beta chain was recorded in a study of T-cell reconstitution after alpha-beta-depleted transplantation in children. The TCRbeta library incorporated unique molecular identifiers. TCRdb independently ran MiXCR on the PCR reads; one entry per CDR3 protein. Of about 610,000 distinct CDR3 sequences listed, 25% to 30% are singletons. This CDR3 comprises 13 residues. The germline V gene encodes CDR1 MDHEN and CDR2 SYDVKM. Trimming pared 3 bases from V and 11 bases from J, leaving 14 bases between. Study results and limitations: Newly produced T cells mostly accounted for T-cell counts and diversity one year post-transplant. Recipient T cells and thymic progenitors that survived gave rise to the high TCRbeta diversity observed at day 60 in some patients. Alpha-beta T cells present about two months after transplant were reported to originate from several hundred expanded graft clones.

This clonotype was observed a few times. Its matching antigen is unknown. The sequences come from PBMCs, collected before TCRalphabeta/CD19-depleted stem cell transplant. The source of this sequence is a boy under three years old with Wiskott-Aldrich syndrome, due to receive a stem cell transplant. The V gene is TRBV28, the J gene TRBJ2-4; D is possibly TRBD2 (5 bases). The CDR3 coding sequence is TGTGCCAGCAGTTTCTTTTCCCCCGGGGTTCAGTACTTC. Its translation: CASSFFSPGVQYF.